The clone carrying this T cell receptor beta chain was seen a single time. The target antigen is unknown. Sequencing was performed with immunoSEQ multiplex PCR; in TCRdb, only in-frame clones are kept and a portion is missing. The repertoire holds approximately 300,000 clones, with 75% to 90% as singletons. The data belong to a study of cytomegalovirus exposure and HLA in healthy donors. General study results and limits: Per published reports, the classifier diagnosed cytomegalovirus status with high specificity and sensitivity. Cytomegalovirus-associated TCR beta chains were listed, numbering 164.

Trimming left V 3 bases short and J 6 bases short, with 8 bases between. Looked up from germline, CDR1 is GTSNPN and CDR2 is SVGIG (reference sequence). This CDR3 is built from 12 residues. This sequence was found in a woman under 30 in good health and CMV-seronegative. Material: PBMCs. The chain recombines TRBV30 with TRBJ2-2, with D tentatively TRBD2 (7 bases). The CDR3 sequence: CAWSGGPGELFF. The CDR3 DNA is TGTGCCTGGAGCGGGGGGCCCGGGGAGCTGTTTTTT.